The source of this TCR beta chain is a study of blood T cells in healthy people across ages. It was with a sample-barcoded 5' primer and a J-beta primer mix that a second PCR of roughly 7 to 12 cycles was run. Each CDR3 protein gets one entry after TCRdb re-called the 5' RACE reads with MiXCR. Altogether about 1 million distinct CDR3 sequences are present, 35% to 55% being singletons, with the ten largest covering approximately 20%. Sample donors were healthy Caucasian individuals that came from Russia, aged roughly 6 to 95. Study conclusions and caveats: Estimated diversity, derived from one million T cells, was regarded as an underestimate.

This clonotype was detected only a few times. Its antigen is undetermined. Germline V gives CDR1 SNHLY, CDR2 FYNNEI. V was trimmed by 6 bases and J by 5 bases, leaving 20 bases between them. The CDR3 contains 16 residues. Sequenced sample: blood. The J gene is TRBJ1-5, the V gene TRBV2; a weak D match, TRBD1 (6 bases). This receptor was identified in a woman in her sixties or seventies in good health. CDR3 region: CASRRVNRVADQPQHF. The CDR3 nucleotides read TGTGCCAGCAGGAGGGTGAACAGGGTGGCCGATCAGCCCCAGCATTTT. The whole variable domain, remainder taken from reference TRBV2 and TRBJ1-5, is EPEVTQTPSHQVTQMGQEVILRCVPISNHLYFYWYRQILGQKVEFLVSFYNNEISEKSEIFDDQFSVERPDGSNFTLKIRSTKLEDSAMYFCASRRVNRVADQPQHFGDGTRLSIL.